This T cell receptor beta chain was sequenced in a study of identical twins. About this clonotype itself: Its antigen remains unidentified. One junction end does not reproduce the germline sequence, and a read error may be involved.

TCRdb called the 5' RACE reads again in MiXCR, with one record for every CDR3 protein. The sample consists of 1.5 million or so distinct CDR3 sequences, about 31% of them appearing once. This CDR3 comprises 14 residues. The germline V gene encodes CDR1 SGHRS and CDR2 YFSETQ. The study, taken as a whole, reports: Recombination models fit unrelated individuals' TCR alpha sharing but underestimated twins'. The conclusions drew on cross-sectional statistical analysis instead of tracking the same donors.

This receptor was obtained from a newborn girl in good health. The sequenced sample was cord blood. The rearrangement uses TRBV5-1 and TRBJ2-5; 7 positions match TRBD1. CDR3 region: CAGSLTGYQETQYF. In DNA form, the CDR3 reads TGCGCCGGCAGCTTGACAGGGTACCAAGAGACCCAGTACTTC.